The rows below give T cell receptor beta chains drawn from one sample of a study of identical twins. Via MiXCR, TCRdb re-called the 5' RACE reads, giving one row per CDR3 protein. Among some 560,000 distinct CDR3 sequences listed, nearly 10% were seen once. This sample also appeared in a second study, on yellow fever vaccine responses in identical twins.

Sequenced material: PBMCs. The receptors were gathered from a woman aged 18 to 35 in good health. The CDR3 runs from the conserved cysteine through the conserved F or W. The D gene is left open where the match is weak. Some rows mark clone size as missing; the rest say once, few, many or name a class of expanded clone.

DNA: TGTGCCAGCAGCAAAGGGCCTAGCGGCTCCTACAATGAGCAGTTCTTC; CDR3: CASSKGPSGSYNEQFF; size: -; D: TRBD2; J: TRBJ2-1; V: TRBV7-2
DNA: TGTGCCAGCAGCTCAGGGGGACAGGGCAAAAACATTCAGTACTTC; CDR3: CASSSGGQGKNIQYF; size: few; D: TRBD1; J: TRBJ2-4; V: TRBV7-3
DNA: TGTGCCAGCAGCCAAGCCGACGTCTCCGAAACGGGCTACACCTTC; CDR3: CASSQADVSETGYTF; size: few; D: -; J: TRBJ1-2; V: TRBV3-1
DNA: TGTGCCAGCAGTGCCACAGTCTCTGGAAACACCATATATTTT; CDR3: CASSATVSGNTIYF; size: many; D: -; J: TRBJ1-3; V: TRBV12-3/TRBV12-4
DNA: TGCAGCGTTGAGACAGGGAGAACTGAAGCTTTCTTT; CDR3: CSVETGRTEAFF; size: -; D: TRBD1; J: TRBJ1-1; V: TRBV29-1
DNA: TGTGCCAGCAGTTTAGTCTTGCGGAACACTGAAGCTTTCTTT; CDR3: CASSLVLRNTEAFF; size: -; D: -; J: TRBJ1-1; V: TRBV12-3/TRBV12-4
DNA: TGCGCCAGCAGCCACAGACGGGACGGACAAGACAATGAGCAGTTCTTC; CDR3: CASSHRRDGQDNEQFF; size: many; D: -; J: TRBJ2-1; V: TRBV5-1
DNA: TGCAGCGTTGACGCGGGGCGAAGCTCCTACGAGCAGTACTTC; CDR3: CSVDAGRSSYEQYF; size: -; D: -; J: TRBJ2-7; V: TRBV29-1
DNA: TGCAGTGCTAGTGGGGCAGGGGTCGGACAGCCCCAGCATTTT; CDR3: CSASGAGVGQPQHF; size: few; D: -; J: TRBJ1-5; V: TRBV20-1
DNA: TGTGCCAGCAGCTACGGGACAGGGGGGACCTACGAGCAGTACTTC; CDR3: CASSYGTGGTYEQYF; size: few; D: TRBD1; J: TRBJ2-7; V: TRBV11-2
DNA: TGTGCCAGCAGCTTAGGGAGTGGGTGGGGGCTTGGCGACAACGAGCAGTACTTC; CDR3: CASSLGSGWGLGDNEQYF; size: -; D: -; J: TRBJ2-7; V: TRBV11-2
DNA: TGCAGTGTCTGGGCTAGCGTGAACACCGGGGAGCTGTTTTTT; CDR3: CSVWASVNTGELFF; size: many; D: -; J: TRBJ2-2; V: TRBV20-1
DNA: TGCGCCAGCAGCTTGGCGGGGGTCCCTGAAGCTTTCTTT; CDR3: CASSLAGVPEAFF; size: many; D: -; J: TRBJ1-1; V: TRBV5-1
DNA: TGTGCCAGCAGCCGGGGACTAGCGGACTCCTACGAGCAGTACTTC; CDR3: CASSRGLADSYEQYF; size: few; D: TRBD2; J: TRBJ2-7; V: TRBV7-6
DNA: TGCGCCAGCAGTGATAGTTCTGCGTGGGGCGTCGGGGAGCTGTTTTTT; CDR3: CASSDSSAWGVGELFF; size: -; D: -; J: TRBJ2-2; V: TRBV10-2
DNA: TGTGCCAGCAGCGCGTTACCGGGACAGGGATCATACGAGCAGTACTTC; CDR3: CASSALPGQGSYEQYF; size: -; D: TRBD1; J: TRBJ2-7; V: TRBV7-6
DNA: TGTGCCACCAGTGATTTAGGGCTAGCGCAGTTCTTC; CDR3: CATSDLGLAQFF; size: few; D: -; J: TRBJ2-1; V: TRBV24-1
DNA: TGTGCCACCTGCAAAGCGTTCCCTGGGGCTGGGGCCAACGTCCTGACTTTC; CDR3: CATCKAFPGAGANVLTF; size: -; D: -; J: TRBJ2-6; V: TRBV12-5
DNA: TGTGCCATCAGGGGGGACGGCATGATCTACGAGCAGTACTTC; CDR3: CAIRGDGMIYEQYF; size: few; D: -; J: TRBJ2-7; V: TRBV10-3
DNA: TGTGCCAGCAGCAGAAATGAAAAACTGTTTTTT; CDR3: CASSRNEKLFF; size: -; D: -; J: TRBJ1-4; V: TRBV12-3/TRBV12-4
DNA: TGTGCCAGCAGTGAAGAGGGAGGACAGTACGAGCAGTACTTC; CDR3: CASSEEGGQYEQYF; size: -; D: -; J: TRBJ2-7; V: TRBV6-1
DNA: TGTGCCAGCAGTGAAGTACGGCAGGGGGGTGAGAATGAGCAGTTCTTC; CDR3: CASSEVRQGGENEQFF; size: -; D: -; J: TRBJ2-1; V: TRBV6-1
DNA: TGTGCCAGCAGTGACTCTCGACGGGGGCCGTACGGTGAGCAGTTCTTC; CDR3: CASSDSRRGPYGEQFF; size: few; D: -; J: TRBJ2-1; V: TRBV6-4
DNA: TGTGCCATCAGACAGGGGGTTGTAGATACGCAGTATTTT; CDR3: CAIRQGVVDTQYF; size: -; D: TRBD1; J: TRBJ2-3; V: TRBV10-3
DNA: TGTGCCAGCAGCTTGAAGGGAGACTATGGCTACACCTTC; CDR3: CASSLKGDYGYTF; size: many; D: -; J: TRBJ1-2; V: TRBV5-6
DNA: TGCAGTGCCAATTCAGATGGACTAGCGATTGATGAGCAGTTCTTC; CDR3: CSANSDGLAIDEQFF; size: -; D: TRBD2; J: TRBJ2-1; V: TRBV20-1
DNA: TGCAGCTGCAGGGAGAAGGCGAACACCGGGGAGCTGTTTTTT; CDR3: CSCREKANTGELFF; size: -; D: -; J: TRBJ2-2; V: TRBV29-1
DNA: TGTGCCAGCAGCTTACGGCGGCTAGCGGGACCCTACGAGCAGTACTTC; CDR3: CASSLRRLAGPYEQYF; size: -; D: TRBD2; J: TRBJ2-7; V: TRBV7-9
DNA: TGCGCCAGCAGCCAAGATGTGGCAGGGGGCCAGCCCCAGCATTTT; CDR3: CASSQDVAGGQPQHF; size: -; D: TRBD1; J: TRBJ1-5; V: TRBV4-3
DNA: TGTGCCAGCACCCAGGGGGCCATTAACACTGAAGCTTTCTTT; CDR3: CASTQGAINTEAFF; size: -; D: TRBD1; J: TRBJ1-1; V: TRBV12-3/TRBV12-4
DNA: TGCAGTGCTAGAGGGGTCCTAGCGGCCAGCTCTGGGGCCAACGTCCTGACTTTC; CDR3: CSARGVLAASSGANVLTF; size: many; D: TRBD2; J: TRBJ2-6; V: TRBV20-1
DNA: TGCAGCGTTGAAATGGGGGGGGGAAACAATGAGCAGTTCTTC; CDR3: CSVEMGGGNNEQFF; size: -; D: TRBD2; J: TRBJ2-1; V: TRBV29-1
DNA: TGTGCCAGCAGTTACCTCTCCAATCAGCCCCAGCATTTT; CDR3: CASSYLSNQPQHF; size: many; D: -; J: TRBJ1-5; V: TRBV6-2/TRBV6-3
DNA: TGTGCCAGCAGCTCCCGACAGTTCTACGAGCAGTACTTC; CDR3: CASSSRQFYEQYF; size: few; D: -; J: TRBJ2-7; V: TRBV7-9
DNA: TGTGCCAGCAGTTTAAGTCGGGGGACTAGCGGGAGGGCCTTATCAGGCACAGATACGCAGTATTTT; CDR3: CASSLSRGTSGRALSGTDTQYF; size: -; D: TRBD2; J: TRBJ2-3; V: TRBV12-3/TRBV12-4
DNA: TGTGCCAGCAGTTTAAGGGAGCGGGGGGCAGATACGCAGTATTTT; CDR3: CASSLRERGADTQYF; size: -; D: TRBD2; J: TRBJ2-3; V: TRBV27
DNA: TGTGCCAGCTCACCACCGACGAGTCTGCCCTACAATGAGCAGTTCTTC; CDR3: CASSPPTSLPYNEQFF; size: few; D: -; J: TRBJ2-1; V: TRBV18
DNA: TGCAGCGTTGGACCCGTCCCCCATTTTGGTCTCTATGGCTACACCTTC; CDR3: CSVGPVPHFGLYGYTF; size: -; D: -; J: TRBJ1-2; V: TRBV29-1
DNA: TGCAGCGCAGGACAGGGCGCTTCCTACGAGCAGTACTTC; CDR3: CSAGQGASYEQYF; size: -; D: TRBD1; J: TRBJ2-7; V: TRBV29-1
DNA: TGTGCCACCAGCAGTACGACAGGGGTACAAGAGACCCAGTACTTC; CDR3: CATSSTTGVQETQYF; size: many; D: TRBD1; J: TRBJ2-5; V: TRBV15
DNA: TGTGCCAGCAGTTCGGAACCGAGGGGTGAAAAACTGTTTTTT; CDR3: CASSSEPRGEKLFF; size: many; D: -; J: TRBJ1-4; V: TRBV12-3/TRBV12-4
DNA: TGCAGCGTTGTGATCGGGCCCGACGACACCATATATTTT; CDR3: CSVVIGPDDTIYF; size: -; D: -; J: TRBJ1-3; V: TRBV29-1
DNA: TGTGCCAGCAGCAGGTCGGGGGACACCGGGGAGCTGTTTTTT; CDR3: CASSRSGDTGELFF; size: many; D: -; J: TRBJ2-2; V: TRBV6-2/TRBV6-3
DNA: TGTGCCAGCAGCTTAGGTACTTGGGGCACAGATACGCAGTATTTT; CDR3: CASSLGTWGTDTQYF; size: many; D: -; J: TRBJ2-3; V: TRBV7-2
DNA: TGCGCCAGCCGATGGACTAGCGGGAGCGGGGAGCAGTACTTC; CDR3: CASRWTSGSGEQYF; size: -; D: TRBD2; J: TRBJ2-7; V: TRBV5-1
DNA: TGTGCCAGCAGCGACCGGGACAGGGGGCTCTACGAGCAGTACTTC; CDR3: CASSDRDRGLYEQYF; size: once; D: TRBD1; J: TRBJ2-7; V: TRBV9
DNA: TGTGCCAGCAGCGATTTTGTGGATTGGAGCTCCTACGAGCAGTACTTC; CDR3: CASSDFVDWSSYEQYF; size: -; D: -; J: TRBJ2-7; V: TRBV5-5
DNA: TGCAGTGCTACCCGAAGTCTATCCTCTATCTCCTACAATGAGCAGTTCTTC; CDR3: CSATRSLSSISYNEQFF; size: -; D: -; J: TRBJ2-1; V: TRBV20-1